The entry that follows covers one TCR beta chain sequence. What it binds is unknown. The same CDR3 arises from other DNA sequences in this sample as well. Clones were read by immunoSEQ multiplex PCR, and TCRdb kept only the in-frame ones, dropping some. The table shows roughly 120,000 clones, with around 90% occurring only once. V lost 3 bases and J lost 5, with 10 bases in between. Germline V gene data show CDR1 as SGHTA and CDR2 as FQGTGA. The CDR3 runs to 13 residues. The data were obtained in a study of OX40 agonist ivuxolimab in advanced cancers. Background on the study: Patients were dosed with the agonistic anti-OX40 (CD134) antibody ivuxolimab. A mean age of approximately 60 years, range roughly 20 to 79, was recorded, and around 85% were male. Checkpoint inhibitors had been given previously to around 38% of patients. Study-wide findings and caveats: With doses of 0.1 to 3.0 mg/kg, CD4+ and CD8+ blood T cells had undergone clonal expansion by week 6.

This specimen consisted of CD4+ or CD8+ T cells sorted from blood, obtained in a trial of the OX40 agonist ivuxolimab. The V call is TRBV7-3, the J call TRBJ2-5; D could derive from TRBD1 or TRBD2 (6 bases each). This clonotype originated in an adult with an advanced solid tumor such as melanoma, head and neck, liver or kidney cancer. The CDR3 sequence: CASSFQGRETQYF. CDR3 nucleotides: TGTGCCAGCAGCTTTCAGGGGAGGGAGACCCAGTACTTC. The complete variable domain, with remaining parts taken from reference TRBV7-3 and TRBJ2-5, reads GAGVSQTPSNKVTEKGKYVELRCDPISGHTALYWYRQSLGQGPEFLIYFQGTGAADDSGLPNDRFFAVRPEGSVSTLKIQRTERGDSAVYLCASSFQGRETQYFGPGTRLLVL.